These 7 T cell receptor beta chains share one sample of origin, sequenced in a study of beta chain features in type 1 diabetes. Study-level points and caveats: Type 1 diabetes patients showed a moderate but significant shortening of TCRB CDR3s in all four CD4+ subsets.

Sequencing targeted expressed TCRB transcripts, as all isolated RNA had been reverse transcribed. Some clones are missing from TCRdb's copy, which holds only in-frame ones; the method was immunoSEQ multiplex PCR. The sample yields 100,000 to 150,000 clones, around a sixth seen once. These receptors' targets are unknown. The sequenced sample was central memory CD4+ T cells from blood. The receptors shown here come from a man between 18 and 35 years old with type 1 diabetes.

DNA of the CDR3: TGTGCCTGGAAACAGGGGGCAGTGGATGGCTACACCTTC. This gives the protein CAWKQGAVDGYTF. The chain couples TRBV30 to TRBJ1-2; 9 bases match TRBD1. The junction had 6 bases not matched to a gene; V was cut back by 4 bases and J by 6 bases. The CDR3 runs to 13 residues. The germline CDR1 and CDR2 sequences are GTSNPN and SVGIG (reference sequence).

The chain carries TRBV5-4 and TRBJ2-1; TRBD2 might be the D (5 bases). Germline V CDR1 and CDR2: SGHNT, YYREEE (reference sequence). Deletions cut 4 bases from V and 5 bases from J, with 22 bases between. This CDR3 has 17 residues. The CDR3 loop reads CASSAGLGGSSNNEQFF. CDR3 DNA: TGTGCCAGCAGCGCCGGACTTGGAGGCAGTTCCAACAATGAGCAGTTCTTC.

The rearrangement uses TRBV29-1 and TRBJ2-7, with 10 positions matching TRBD2. The CDR3 is 16 amino acids. V trimming: 6 bases; J trimming: 0 bases; junction bases outside the gene matches: 11. Germline values: CDR1 SQVTM, CDR2 ANQGSEA. The CDR3 region is CSVLPSGRSSSYEQYF. CDR3 coding DNA: TGCAGCGTCTTGCCTAGCGGGAGATCGAGCTCCTACGAGCAGTACTTC.

This clone was observed a few times. This chain uses TRBV4-1 with TRBJ2-7; TRBD1 matches at 7 bases. CDR1 is MGHRA, CDR2 YSYEKL, per germline. The CDR3 has 14 residues. V was clipped by 0 bases and J by 5 bases; unmatched bases: 4. DNA of the CDR3: TGCGCCAGCAGCCAAGAGACAGGGTCTAACGAGCAGTACTTC. The encoded protein is CASSQETGSNEQYF.

This clone was observed a handful of times. This rearrangement joins TRBV11-1 to TRBJ2-3, with 7 bases identical to TRBD2. CDR1 and CDR2 from the germline V gene are SGHAT and FQDESV (reference sequence). The CDR3 has 14 residues. Here the CDR3 DNA reads TGTGCTTCGGGTTCGCGGGGGTTCACAGATACGCAGTATTTT. It translates to CASGSRGFTDTQYF. Supplemented by reference TRBV11-1 and TRBJ2-3, the full variable domain reads EAEVAQSPRYKITEKSQAVAFWCDPISGHATLYWYRQILGQGPELLVQFQDESVVDDSQLPKDRFSAERLKGVDSTLKIQPAELGDSAMYLCASGSRGFTDTQYFGPGTRLTVL.

The DNA for the CDR3 is TGTGCCAGCAGATCGACAGGGAACGAGCAGTACTTC. This codes for CASRSTGNEQYF. The V call is TRBV13, the J call TRBJ2-7, with 7 bases that match TRBD1. Per germline, CDR1 PRHDT and CDR2 FYEKMQ (reference sequence). V lost 6 bases and J lost 5; bases outside the gene matches: 4. The CDR3 runs 12 residues.

The genes are TRBV18 and TRBJ1-1; weak D call: TRBD1 (6 bases). Trimming cost V 6 bases and J 0 bases, with 8 bases left between them. The CDR3 covers 13 residues. Germline lookup yields CDR1 KGHSH and CDR2 LQKENI. The CDR3 protein is CASSQGMNTEAFF. The CDR3 region has the DNA TGTGCCAGCTCCCAGGGGATGAACACTGAAGCTTTCTTT. The complete variable domain, with remaining parts taken from reference TRBV18 and TRBJ1-1, reads NAGVMQNPRHLVRRRGQEARLRCSPMKGHSHVYWYRQLPEEGLKFMVYLQKENIIDESGMPKERFSAEFPKEGPSILRIQQVVRGDSAAYFCASSQGMNTEAFFGQGTRLTVV.